This T cell receptor (beta chain) was identified during a study of coeliac disease. The method was immunoSEQ multiplex PCR; TCRdb's version includes in-frame clones alone and lacks a portion of them. The table includes under 3,000 clones, more than 55% detected once. This CDR3 has 17 amino acids. Germline assignment: CDR1 SGHTA and CDR2 FQGNSA. V gave up 5 bases and J gave up 3 bases; unmatched junction bases: 13. This clone is categorized as large (0.1 to 1%). Its antigen is not known. Broader study findings: Only 1 of 6 controls, but 9 of 18 coeliac samples, showed published gliadin-specific TRB sequences. Control samples showed higher TRB and TRG clonality than intraepithelial and lamina propria samples in active celiac disease. Unbiased detection of gliadin-specific T cells was judged not feasible with this approach.

Source material: lamina propria lymphocytes from the gut. The rearrangement links TRBV7-2 to TRBJ2-7; 10 bases line up with TRBD1. This clonotype was obtained from a woman aged 70-85 years with celiac disease on a gluten-free diet. The CDR3 sequence: CASSQPGQGIGIYEQYF. The CDR3 DNA follows: TGTGCCAGCAGCCAACCGGGACAGGGGATTGGGATCTACGAGCAGTACTTC.